Each of the 16 T cell receptor beta chains below was sequenced from the same sample in a study of blood T cell repertoires in COVID-19 (dated by TCRdb to 2018 to 2020). The protocol used for the library was the immunoSEQ multiplex PCR assay. The immuneACCESS repertoire file appears here via TCRdb, limited to in-frame rearrangements. These files lack a portion of the clones; in checked studies, under half of the deficit traces to unresolved V genes, and the cause of the others is not known. The table for this sample lists fewer than 300,000 clones; around 88% of them were counted only once. The top ten clonotypes cover around 1.3% of the sample. Sequenced input: PBMCs or T cells enriched from blood (not recorded which). The receptors originated from a woman between 40 and 50 years old with acute COVID-19.

This chain uses TRBV29-1 with TRBJ2-1; possible D gene TRBD2, 5 bases. V shed 3 bases and J shed 0 bases, with 9 bases lying between them. This CDR3 is built from 14 residues. Germline V lookup: CDR1 SQVTM, CDR2 ANQGSEA. The CDR3, as DNA: TGCAGCGTTGAGCGAGGGTACTCCTACAATGAGCAGTTCTTC. Amino acid sequence: CSVERGYSYNEQFF.

J is TRBJ2-1 and V is TRBV7-3; 9 positions match TRBD2. The V gene end was trimmed by 4 bases and the J gene end by 6 bases; junction bases not matched to a gene: 16. This CDR3 has 18 amino acids. The germline V gene encodes CDR1 SGHTA and CDR2 FQGTGA. Here the CDR3 DNA reads TGTGCCAGCAGCTCCCCCCACAATAGCGGGAGCTTCGGCAATGAGCAGTTCTTC. The encoded protein is CASSSPHNSGSFGNEQFF.

The V call is TRBV27, the J call TRBJ1-4; a weak D match, TRBD1 (6 bases). The germline V and J ends were trimmed by 3 bases and 2 bases, with 7 bases remaining between them. Germline V gene data show CDR1 as MNHEY and CDR2 as SMNVEV (reference sequence). The CDR3 runs to 14 residues. CDR3 in amino acids: CASSFDRTNEKLFF. DNA for the CDR3: TGTGCCAGCAGTTTCGACAGGACTAATGAAAAACTGTTTTTT.

The chain has TRBV5-1 and TRBJ1-3; tentatively, D is TRBD1 (6 bases). V was cut by 4 bases and J by 2 bases, with 16 bases left in between. Germline CDR1 SGHRS, CDR2 YFSETQ. The CDR3 covers 16 residues. The CDR3 nucleotides are TGCGCCAGCAGCACCCTGGGACACGGGACTGGAAACACCATATATTTT. Translating gives CASSTLGHGTGNTIYF. Using reference TRBV5-1 and TRBJ1-3 for the parts outside the CDR3, the full variable domain is KAGVTQTPRYLIKTRGQQVTLSCSPISGHRSVSWYQQTPGQGLQFLFEYFSETQRNKGNFPGRFSGRQFSNSRSEMNVSTLELGDSALYLCASSTLGHGTGNTIYFGEGSWLTVV.

This clone was detected only once. V and J are TRBV28 and TRBJ2-1, with a weak D call TRBD1 (5 bases). V lost 10 bases and J lost 0, with 10 bases in between. The length of the CDR3 is 13 residues. Germline V gene lookup returns CDR1 MDHEN and CDR2 SYDVKM. CDR3 in amino acids: CATRQTSYNEQFF. The CDR3 nucleotides read TGTGCCACCCGACAGACCTCCTACAATGAGCAGTTCTTC.

The chain joins TRBV28 to TRBJ1-2; D perhaps matches TRBD1 (5 bases). This CDR3 is built from 14 residues. V lost 7 bases to trimming and J lost 6 bases, with 18 bases between them. Germline V CDR1 and CDR2: MDHEN, SYDVKM. The CDR3 DNA follows: TGTGCCAGCACCCTGGGAGGGGTACGGGATGGCTACACCTTC. Residues: CASTLGGVRDGYTF.

The chain combines TRBV5-1 with TRBJ1-2; perhaps TRBD1 as D (5 bases). The germline V gene encodes CDR1 SGHRS and CDR2 YFSETQ. This CDR3 has 15 residues. V lost 2 bases and J 3 bases, leaving 14 bases between the germline ends. The DNA of the CDR3 is TGCGCCAGCAGCTTCATTGGCAGGGCTGACTATGGCTACACCTTC. It encodes CASSFIGRADYGYTF. The full variable domain, its missing parts supplied by reference TRBV5-1 and TRBJ1-2, is KAGVTQTPRYLIKTRGQQVTLSCSPISGHRSVSWYQQTPGQGLQFLFEYFSETQRNKGNFPGRFSGRQFSNSRSEMNVSTLELGDSALYLCASSFIGRADYGYTFGSGTRLTVV.

The chain has TRBV11-2 and TRBJ1-1; TRBD1 is a possible D gene (5 bases). V was cut by 3 bases and J by 1 base, with 9 bases left in between. Germline V gives CDR1 SGHAT, CDR2 FQNNGV. The length of the CDR3 is 14 residues. The CDR3 region is CASSLMGRNTEAFF. CDR3 DNA: TGTGCCAGCAGCTTGATGGGGCGGAACACTGAAGCTTTCTTT. Variable domain in full (rest from reference TRBV11-2 and TRBJ1-1): EAGVAQSPRYKIIEKRQSVAFWCNPISGHATLYWYQQILGQGPKLLIQFQNNGVVDDSQLPKDRFSAERLKGVDSTLKIQPAKLEDSAVYLCASSLMGRNTEAFFGQGTRLTVV.

This sequence joins TRBV2 and TRBJ2-2; the D gene is possibly TRBD1 (6 bases). V shed 0 bases and J shed 5 bases, with 16 bases lying between them. Germline V lookup: CDR1 SNHLY, CDR2 FYNNEI. The CDR3 is 17 amino acids. CDR3 nucleotides: TGTGCCAGCAGTGAAGCGGGGACATCCGGTGGTACCGGGGAGCTGTTTTTT. As protein: CASSEAGTSGGTGELFF.

The chain links TRBV5-5 to TRBJ1-1; a possible D gene is TRBD1 (5 bases). The ends were cut back, 3 bases at V and 2 bases at J, with 11 bases in the middle. The CDR3 totals 14 residues. CDR1 and CDR2 from the germline V gene are SGHKS and YYEKEE (reference sequence). CDR3 coding DNA: TGTGCCAGCAGCTCCCTTGGGGCCAACACTGAAGCTTTCTTT. Translated, it gives CASSSLGANTEAFF.

The CDR3 is CASTGTSGTYEQYV. Here the CDR3 DNA reads TGTGCCAGTACCGGGACTAGCGGGACCTACGAGCAGTACGTC. The chain employs TRBV19 and TRBJ2-7; 13 nucleotides agree with TRBD2. Germline-derived CDR1 and CDR2 are LNHDA and SQIVND (reference sequence). J was trimmed by 2 bases and V by 7 bases; bases with no gene match: 2. This CDR3 contains 14 residues.

This clone has just a few counts. The chain uses TRBV28 and TRBJ2-1; TRBD2 agrees at 7 bases. This CDR3 is 15 amino acids long. Losses at the gene ends were 3 bases for V and 5 bases for J; bases not matched to a gene: 7. Germline CDR1 and CDR2: MDHEN and SYDVKM. In DNA form, the CDR3 reads TGTGCCAGCAGTTTGGGGGGGACCGTAAACAATGAGCAGTTCTTC. Amino acids: CASSLGGTVNNEQFF.

The chain recombines TRBV28 with TRBJ1-1; 12 bases are a match to TRBD1. V lost 5 bases and J lost 0; bases outside the gene matches: 7. The CDR3 contains 17 residues. CDR1 MDHEN and CDR2 SYDVKM come from the germline V gene. The CDR3 bases are TGTGCCAGCAGTCCCGGGACAGGGGGCCAGTTGAACACTGAAGCTTTCTTT. The encoded protein is CASSPGTGGQLNTEAFF.

The gene calls are TRBV29-1 and TRBJ2-1, with TRBD2 matching over 7 bases. V was clipped by 2 bases and J by 0 bases; unmatched bases: 7. This CDR3 is 16 amino acids long. CDR1 is SQVTM and CDR2 is ANQGSEA in the germline V gene. The CDR3 DNA follows: TGCAGCGTTGAACAGGCTAGCGGTAGCTCCTACAATGAGCAGTTCTTC. This gives the protein CSVEQASGSSYNEQFF.

The chain employs TRBV18 and TRBJ1-1; D remains ambiguous. The CDR3 covers 15 residues. Germline-derived CDR1 and CDR2 are KGHSH and LQKENI. With 2 bases removed from V and 0 bases from J, the gap between germline ends came to 10 bases. CDR3 sequence: CASSPREEMNTEAFF. CDR3 sequence (DNA): TGTGCCAGCTCACCAAGGGAGGAAATGAACACTGAAGCTTTCTTT.

This sequence joins TRBV5-4 and TRBJ1-5; TRBD1 might be the D (6 bases). The CDR3 totals 15 residues. The V end lost 4 bases, the J end lost 1 base, and 12 bases lay between the germline ends. CDR1 SGHNT and CDR2 YYREEE come from the germline V gene (reference sequence). CDR3 residues: CASSRGQFSNQPQHF. The DNA of the CDR3 is TGTGCCAGCAGCCGAGGACAGTTCAGCAATCAGCCCCAGCATTTT.